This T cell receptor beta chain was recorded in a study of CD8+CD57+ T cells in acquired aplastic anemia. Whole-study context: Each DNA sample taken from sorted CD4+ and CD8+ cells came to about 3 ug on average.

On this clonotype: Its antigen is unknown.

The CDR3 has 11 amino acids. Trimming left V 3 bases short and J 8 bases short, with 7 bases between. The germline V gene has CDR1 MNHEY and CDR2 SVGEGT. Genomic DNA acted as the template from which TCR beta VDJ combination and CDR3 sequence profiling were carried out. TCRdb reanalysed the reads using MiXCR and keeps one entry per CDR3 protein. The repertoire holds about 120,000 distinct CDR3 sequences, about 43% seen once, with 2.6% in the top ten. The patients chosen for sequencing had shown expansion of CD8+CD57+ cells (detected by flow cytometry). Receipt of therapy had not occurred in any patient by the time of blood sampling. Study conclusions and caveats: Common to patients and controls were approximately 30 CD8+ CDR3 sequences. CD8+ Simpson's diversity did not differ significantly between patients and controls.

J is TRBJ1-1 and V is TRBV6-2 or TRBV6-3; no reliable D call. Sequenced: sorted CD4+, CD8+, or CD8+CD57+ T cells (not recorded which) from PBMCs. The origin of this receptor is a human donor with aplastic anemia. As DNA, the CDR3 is TGTGCCAGCAGTTATCAGGTGGAAGCTTTCTTT. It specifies CASSYQVEAFF.